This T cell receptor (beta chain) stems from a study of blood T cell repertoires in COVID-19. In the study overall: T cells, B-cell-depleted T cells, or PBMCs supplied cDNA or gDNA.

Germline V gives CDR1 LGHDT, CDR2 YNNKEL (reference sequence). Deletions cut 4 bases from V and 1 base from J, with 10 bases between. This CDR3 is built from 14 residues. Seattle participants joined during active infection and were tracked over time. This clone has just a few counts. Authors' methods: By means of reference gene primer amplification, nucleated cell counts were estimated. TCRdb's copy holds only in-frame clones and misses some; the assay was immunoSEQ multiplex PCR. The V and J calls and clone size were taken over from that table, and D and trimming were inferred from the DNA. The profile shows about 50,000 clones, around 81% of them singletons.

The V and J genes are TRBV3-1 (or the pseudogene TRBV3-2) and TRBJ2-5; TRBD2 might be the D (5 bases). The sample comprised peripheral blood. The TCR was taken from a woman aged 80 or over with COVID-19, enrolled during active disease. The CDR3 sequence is CASSPQRFQETQYF. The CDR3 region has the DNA TGTGCCAGCAGCCCCCAGCGGTTCCAAGAGACCCAGTACTTC.